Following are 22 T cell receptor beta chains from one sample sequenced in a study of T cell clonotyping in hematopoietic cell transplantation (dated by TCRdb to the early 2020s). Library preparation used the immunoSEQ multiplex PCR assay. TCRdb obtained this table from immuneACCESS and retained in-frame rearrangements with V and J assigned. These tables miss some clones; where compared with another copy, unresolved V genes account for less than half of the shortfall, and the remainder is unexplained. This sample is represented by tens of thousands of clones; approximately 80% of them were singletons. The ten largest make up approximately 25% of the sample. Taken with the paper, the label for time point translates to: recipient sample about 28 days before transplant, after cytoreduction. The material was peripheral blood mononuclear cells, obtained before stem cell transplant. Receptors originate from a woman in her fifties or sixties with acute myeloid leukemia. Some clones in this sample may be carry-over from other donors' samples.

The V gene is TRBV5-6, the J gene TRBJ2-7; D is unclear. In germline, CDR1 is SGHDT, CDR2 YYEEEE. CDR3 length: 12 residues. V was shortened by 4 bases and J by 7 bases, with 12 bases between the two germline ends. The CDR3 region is CASSPDRREQYF. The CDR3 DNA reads TGTGCCAGCAGCCCCGACCGCCGGGAGCAGTACTTC. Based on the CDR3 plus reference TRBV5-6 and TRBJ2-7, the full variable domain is DAGVTQSPTHLIKTRGQQVTLRCSPKSGHDTVSWYQQALGQGPQFIFQYYEEEERQRGNFPDRFSGHQFPNYSSELNVNALLLGDSALYLCASSPDRREQYFGPGTRLTVT.

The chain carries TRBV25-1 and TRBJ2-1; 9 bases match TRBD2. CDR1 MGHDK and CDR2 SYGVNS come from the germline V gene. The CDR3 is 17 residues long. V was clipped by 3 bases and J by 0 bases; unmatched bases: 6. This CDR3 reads CASSELPLAGSYNEQFF. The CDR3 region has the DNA TGTGCCAGCAGTGAGCTACCACTAGCGGGCTCCTACAATGAGCAGTTCTTC.

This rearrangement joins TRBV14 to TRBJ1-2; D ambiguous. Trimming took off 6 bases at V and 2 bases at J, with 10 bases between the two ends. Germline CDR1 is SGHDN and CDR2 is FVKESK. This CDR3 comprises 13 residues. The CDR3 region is CASSYDGNYGYTF. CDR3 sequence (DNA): TGTGCCAGCAGTTACGACGGAAACTATGGCTACACCTTC.

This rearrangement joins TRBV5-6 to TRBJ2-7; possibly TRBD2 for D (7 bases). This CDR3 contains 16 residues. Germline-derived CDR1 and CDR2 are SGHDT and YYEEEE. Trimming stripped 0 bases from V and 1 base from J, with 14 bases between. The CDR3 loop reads CASSLGGGAGSYEQYF. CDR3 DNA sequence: TGTGCCAGCAGCTTGGGTGGGGGGGCCGGGTCCTACGAGCAGTACTTC.

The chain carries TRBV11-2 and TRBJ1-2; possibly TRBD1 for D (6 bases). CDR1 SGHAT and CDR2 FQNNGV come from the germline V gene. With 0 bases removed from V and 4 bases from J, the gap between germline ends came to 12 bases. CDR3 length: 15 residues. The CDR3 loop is CASSLDLGTSYGYTF. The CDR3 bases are TGTGCCAGCAGCTTAGACCTCGGGACATCCTATGGCTACACCTTC.

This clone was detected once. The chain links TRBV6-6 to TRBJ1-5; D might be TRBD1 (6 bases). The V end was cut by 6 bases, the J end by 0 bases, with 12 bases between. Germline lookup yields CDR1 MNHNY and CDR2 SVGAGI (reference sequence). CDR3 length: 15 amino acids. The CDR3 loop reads CASRPGDHSNQPQHF. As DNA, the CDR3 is TGTGCCAGCAGGCCAGGGGATCATAGCAATCAGCCCCAGCATTTT.

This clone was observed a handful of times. CDR3: CASTTGDTNWGQFF. The DNA for the CDR3 is TGTGCCAGCACTACCGGGGACACCAATTGGGGGCAGTTCTTC. The V call is TRBV6-1, the J call TRBJ2-1; TRBD1 is a possible D gene (6 bases). Per germline, CDR1 MNHNS and CDR2 SASEGT. Deletions cut 7 bases from V and 12 bases from J, with 22 bases between. The CDR3 is 14 residues long.

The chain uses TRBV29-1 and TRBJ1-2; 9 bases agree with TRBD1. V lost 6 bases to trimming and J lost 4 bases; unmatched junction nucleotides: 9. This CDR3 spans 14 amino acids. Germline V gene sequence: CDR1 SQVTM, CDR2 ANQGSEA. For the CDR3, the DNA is TGCAGCGTCGCTGCGGGGGGACAGGGCTATGGCTACACCTTC. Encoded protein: CSVAAGGQGYGYTF.

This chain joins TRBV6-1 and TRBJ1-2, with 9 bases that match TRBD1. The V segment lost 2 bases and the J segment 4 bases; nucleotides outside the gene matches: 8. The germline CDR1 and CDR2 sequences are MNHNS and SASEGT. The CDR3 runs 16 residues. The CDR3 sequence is CASSEHNRGRGYGYTF. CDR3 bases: TGTGCCAGCAGTGAACATAACAGGGGGCGCGGCTATGGCTACACCTTC.

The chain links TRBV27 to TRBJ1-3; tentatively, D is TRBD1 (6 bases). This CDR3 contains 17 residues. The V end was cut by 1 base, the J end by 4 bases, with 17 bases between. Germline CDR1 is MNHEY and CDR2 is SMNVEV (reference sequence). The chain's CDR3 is CASSLFGGPRSGNTIYF. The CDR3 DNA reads TGTGCCAGCAGTTTATTTGGGGGGCCCCGTTCAGGAAACACCATATATTTT.

CDR3 loop: CASSVGLAGGEQYF. For the CDR3, the DNA is TGTGCCAGCAGCGTAGGACTAGCGGGGGGCGAGCAGTACTTC. The J gene is TRBJ2-7, the V gene TRBV9, with TRBD2 matching over 13 bases. Germline V CDR1 and CDR2: SGDLS, YYNGEE. After removal of 0 bases from V and 6 bases from J, the junction contained 0 bases not matched to a gene. The CDR3 length is 14 residues.

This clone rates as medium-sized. The CDR3 loop is CASQPGLVMSPLHF. CDR3 DNA: TGTGCCAGCCAGCCGGGCTTGGTAATGTCACCCCTCCACTTT. This chain uses TRBV6-5 with TRBJ1-6, with D unresolved. The V gene lost 8 bases and the J gene lost 10 bases, with 18 bases spanning the gap. CDR1 MNHEY and CDR2 SVGAGI come from the germline V gene. The CDR3 is 14 residues long.

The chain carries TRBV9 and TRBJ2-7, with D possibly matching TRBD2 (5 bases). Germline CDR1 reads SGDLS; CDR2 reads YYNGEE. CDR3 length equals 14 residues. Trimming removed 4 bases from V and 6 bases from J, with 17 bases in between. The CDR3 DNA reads TGTGCCAGCAGCCCACGGACTGGGGTTGTCGAGCAGTACTTC. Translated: CASSPRTGVVEQYF.

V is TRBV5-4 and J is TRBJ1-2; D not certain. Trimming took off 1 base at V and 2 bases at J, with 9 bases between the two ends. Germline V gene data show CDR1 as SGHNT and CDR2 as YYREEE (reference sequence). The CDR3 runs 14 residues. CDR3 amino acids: CASSLREANYGYTF. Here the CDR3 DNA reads TGTGCCAGCAGCTTGAGAGAAGCGAACTATGGCTACACCTTC.

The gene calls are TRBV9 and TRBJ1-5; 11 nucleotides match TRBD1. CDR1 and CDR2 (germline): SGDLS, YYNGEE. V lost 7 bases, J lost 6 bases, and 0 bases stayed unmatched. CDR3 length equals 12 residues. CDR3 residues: CASGQGAQPQHF. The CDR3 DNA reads TGTGCCAGCGGACAGGGGGCTCAGCCCCAGCATTTT.

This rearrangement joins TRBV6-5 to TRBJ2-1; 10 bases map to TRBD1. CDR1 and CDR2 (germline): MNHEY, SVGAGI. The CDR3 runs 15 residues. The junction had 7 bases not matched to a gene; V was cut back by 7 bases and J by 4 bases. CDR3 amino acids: CASTRKGQGYNEQFF. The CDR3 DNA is TGTGCCAGCACTCGAAAGGGACAGGGGTACAATGAGCAGTTCTTC.

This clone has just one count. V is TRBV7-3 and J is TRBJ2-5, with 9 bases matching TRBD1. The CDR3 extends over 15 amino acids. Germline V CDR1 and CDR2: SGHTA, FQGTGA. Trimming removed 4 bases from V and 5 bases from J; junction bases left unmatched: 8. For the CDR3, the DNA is TGTGCCAGCAGCTCGGGACAGGGTAATACTGAGACCCAGTACTTC. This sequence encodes CASSSGQGNTETQYF.

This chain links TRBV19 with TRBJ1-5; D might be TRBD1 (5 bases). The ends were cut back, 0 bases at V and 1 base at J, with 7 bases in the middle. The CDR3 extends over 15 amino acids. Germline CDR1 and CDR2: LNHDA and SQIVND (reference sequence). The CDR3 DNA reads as TGTGCCAGTAGTATAGATCCAGGGAGCAATCAGCCCCAGCATTTT. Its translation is CASSIDPGSNQPQHF. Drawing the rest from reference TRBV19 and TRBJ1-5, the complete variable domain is DGGITQSPKYLFRKEGQNVTLSCEQNLNHDAMYWYRQDPGQGLRLIYYSQIVNDFQKGDIAEGYSVSREKKESFPLTVTSAQKNPTAFYLCASSIDPGSNQPQHFGDGTRLSIL.

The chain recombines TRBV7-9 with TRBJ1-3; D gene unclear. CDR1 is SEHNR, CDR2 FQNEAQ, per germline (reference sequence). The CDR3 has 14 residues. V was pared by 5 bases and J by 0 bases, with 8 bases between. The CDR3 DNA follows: TGTGCCAGCAGCCCCTATGACTCTGGAAACACCATATATTTT. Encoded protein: CASSPYDSGNTIYF.

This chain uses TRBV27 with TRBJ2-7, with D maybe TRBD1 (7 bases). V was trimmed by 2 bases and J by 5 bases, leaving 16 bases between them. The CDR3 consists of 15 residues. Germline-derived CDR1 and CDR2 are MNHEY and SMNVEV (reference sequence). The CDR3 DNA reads TGTGCCAGCAGTTTAACTTGGCAGGGGGGCCACGAGCAGTACTTC. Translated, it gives CASSLTWQGGHEQYF.

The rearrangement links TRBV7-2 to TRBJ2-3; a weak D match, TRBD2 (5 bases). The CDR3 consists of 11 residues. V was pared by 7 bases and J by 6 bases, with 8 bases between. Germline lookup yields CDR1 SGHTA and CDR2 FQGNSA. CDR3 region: CASTSGDTQYF. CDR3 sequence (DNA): TGTGCCAGCACCTCGGGGGATACGCAGTATTTT. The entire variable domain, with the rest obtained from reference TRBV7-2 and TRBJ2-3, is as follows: GAGVSQSPSNKVTEKGKDVELRCDPISGHTALYWYRQSLGQGLEFLIYFQGNSAPDKSGLPSDRFSAERTGGSVSTLTIQRTQQEDSAVYLCASTSGDTQYFGPGTRLTVL.

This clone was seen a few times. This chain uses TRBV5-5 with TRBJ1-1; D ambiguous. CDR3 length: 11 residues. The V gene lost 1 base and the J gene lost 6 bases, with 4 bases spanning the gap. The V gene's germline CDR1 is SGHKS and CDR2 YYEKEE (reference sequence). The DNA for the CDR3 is TGTGCCAGCAGCTTGTACGCTGAAGCTTTCTTT. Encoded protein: CASSLYAEAFF.